The next 20 T cell receptor beta chains were all read from a single sample in a study of vaccination effects on CD4 cells after COVID-19. TCRdb's table, derived via immunoSEQ multiplex PCR, lists solely in-frame clones and lacks some. The sample lists tens of thousands of clones, 81% occurring once. Sequencing was preceded by expansion of antigen-specific CD4+ T cells with viral peptide pools in the ViraFEST assay. An approximately 10-day culture period preceded the isolation of CD4+ T cells. These TCRs' antigens remain unknown. Sample: CD4+ T cells from PBMCs cultured with HCoV-229E spike peptides, taken before COVID-19 vaccination. These receptors were taken from a human donor who received a COVID-19 vaccine.

This clone was observed a handful of times. The rearrangement joins TRBV7-3 to TRBJ2-1; D may be TRBD2 (5 bases). This CDR3 contains 13 residues. V shed 2 bases and J shed 8 bases, with 10 bases lying between them. Germline V gene lookup returns CDR1 SGHTA and CDR2 FQGTGA. The CDR3 DNA follows: TGTGCCAGCAGCTTAGGACTGGCGGATGAGCAGTTCTTC. It specifies CASSLGLADEQFF.

The V call is TRBV6-4, the J call TRBJ2-3; D unresolved. CDR3 size: 15 residues. CDR1 and CDR2 from the germline V gene are MRHNA and SNTAGT. V gave up 7 bases and J gave up 1 base, with 15 bases separating them. Here the CDR3 DNA reads TGTGCCAGCAATGATGACGGGTGTCGCACAGATACGCAGTATTTT. Translating it yields CASNDDGCRTDTQYF.

The genes are TRBV5-1 and TRBJ2-2, with D tentatively TRBD1 or TRBD2 (5 bases each). Germline V gives CDR1 SGHRS, CDR2 YFSETQ. This CDR3 contains 15 residues. V lost 0 bases and J lost 4, with 10 bases in between. As DNA, the CDR3 is TGCGCCAGCAGCTTGGCAGGGAGCGGCACCGGGGAGCTGTTTTTT. Translated: CASSLAGSGTGELFF. The complete variable domain, with remaining parts taken from reference TRBV5-1 and TRBJ2-2, reads KAGVTQTPRYLIKTRGQQVTLSCSPISGHRSVSWYQQTPGQGLQFLFEYFSETQRNKGNFPGRFSGRQFSNSRSEMNVSTLELGDSALYLCASSLAGSGTGELFFGEGSRLTVL.

V and J are TRBV6-1 and TRBJ1-5; D ambiguous. Germline CDR1 is MNHNS and CDR2 is SASEGT. V shed 3 bases and J shed 11 bases, with 20 bases lying between them. The CDR3 has 15 residues. The CDR3 is CASSDYPDRPGTQHF. The CDR3 DNA reads as TGTGCCAGCAGTGATTACCCCGACCGGCCGGGGACCCAGCATTTT.

The rearrangement joins TRBV5-1 to TRBJ2-7, with 10 nucleotides matching TRBD2. Trimming at V came to 0 bases and at J to 0 bases, leaving 9 bases not matched to a gene. This CDR3 has 18 amino acids. Per germline, CDR1 SGHRS and CDR2 YFSETQ. The CDR3: CASSLGPSGGRSSYEQYV. CDR3 sequence (DNA): TGCGCCAGCAGCTTGGGGCCTAGCGGGGGCCGCAGCTCCTACGAGCAGTACGTC.

This sequence joins TRBV24-1 and TRBJ2-6, with D hard to call. From germline, CDR1 is KGHDR and CDR2 SFDVKD. This CDR3 comprises 13 residues. V was pared by 5 bases and J by 0 bases, with 1 base between. CDR3 coding DNA: TGTGCCACCAGTGGCTCTGGGGCCAACGTCCTGACTTTC. Translated, it gives CATSGSGANVLTF.

This chain links TRBV7-8 with TRBJ2-5; 10 nucleotides agree with TRBD2. Germline V gene lookup returns CDR1 SGHVS and CDR2 FQNEAQ. This CDR3 contains 17 residues. J was trimmed by 0 bases and V by 1 base; bases with no gene match: 5. The CDR3 protein is CASSLGLAGLYQETQYF. Written as DNA, the CDR3 is TGTGCCAGCAGCTTAGGACTAGCGGGCTTGTACCAAGAGACCCAGTACTTC.

This chain joins TRBV5-1 and TRBJ2-7; D tentatively fits TRBD1 or TRBD2 (6 bases each). V was clipped by 4 bases and J by 4 bases, with 18 bases between them. This CDR3 has 15 amino acids. The V gene's germline CDR1 is SGHRS and CDR2 YFSETQ. CDR3: CASSLNRGQGYEQYV. For the CDR3, the DNA is TGCGCCAGCAGCCTAAATCGGGGGCAGGGTTACGAGCAGTACGTC.

The chain joins TRBV2 to TRBJ2-2, with D unclear. Germline lookup yields CDR1 SNHLY and CDR2 FYNNEI. The CDR3 covers 16 residues. Trimming left V 0 bases short and J 1 base short, with 9 bases between. The CDR3 sequence is CASSEAPYRNTGELFF. As DNA, the CDR3 is TGTGCCAGCAGTGAAGCGCCCTACAGGAACACCGGGGAGCTGTTTTTT.

This chain links TRBV7-8 with TRBJ2-1; no clear D. Germline loops: CDR1 SGHVS, CDR2 FQNEAQ. Deletions cut 5 bases from V and 5 bases from J, with 7 bases between. This CDR3 is 12 amino acids long. The CDR3 DNA follows: TGTGCCAGCAGCCCACGAAACAATGAGCAGTTCTTC. It encodes CASSPRNNEQFF.

The chain is built from TRBV7-3 and TRBJ1-5, with 7 bases fitting TRBD1. The J segment lost 5 bases and the V segment lost 0 bases, leaving 10 bases of the junction unmatched. The CDR3 extends over 17 amino acids. Germline values: CDR1 SGHTA, CDR2 FQGTGA. The DNA for the CDR3 is TGTGCCAGCAGCTTAACGTTTCGTCAGGGGGGACATCAGCCCCAGCATTTT. Translation: CASSLTFRQGGHQPQHF.

This clone was observed a handful of times. The chain combines TRBV4-1 with TRBJ1-6; no reliable D call. Germline loops: CDR1 MGHRA, CDR2 YSYEKL. Trimming cost V 4 bases and J 9 bases, with 10 bases left between them. The CDR3 loop spans 13 amino acids. The CDR3 protein is CASSPAGSSPLHF. The CDR3 DNA follows: TGCGCCAGCAGCCCCGCGGGCAGTTCACCCCTCCACTTT.

This clone was detected only a few times. The chain employs TRBV4-1 and TRBJ2-3; 14 nucleotides align to TRBD2. CDR1 and CDR2 from the germline V gene are MGHRA and YSYEKL. The V segment lost 4 bases and the J segment 8 bases; nucleotides outside the gene matches: 8. The CDR3 sequence is 16 residues long. Here the CDR3 reads CASSLGEGLAGGTQYF. CDR3 in DNA: TGCGCCAGCAGCCTCGGGGAAGGACTAGCGGGGGGTACGCAGTATTTT.

This rearrangement joins TRBV24-1 to TRBJ2-3; 8 positions agree with TRBD2. This CDR3 comprises 15 residues. Germline CDR1 KGHDR, CDR2 SFDVKD. V lost 9 bases, J lost 0 bases, and 7 bases stayed unmatched. The CDR3 protein is CATRSGGKSTDTQYF. Written as DNA, the CDR3 is TGTGCCACCCGGAGCGGGGGTAAAAGCACAGATACGCAGTATTTT.

On this clone: At one end, the junction sequence differs from germline, possibly due to a read error. This chain links TRBV6-5 with TRBJ1-5, with 9 bases fitting TRBD1. CDR3 length: 14 amino acids. The germline V gene has CDR1 MNHEY and CDR2 SVGAGI. The CDR3 bases are TGTGCCAGCAGTCCCACAGGGGGCAACCAGCCCCAGCATTTT. It codes for CASSPTGGNQPQHF.

The gene calls are TRBV28 and TRBJ1-2; D might be TRBD1 (6 bases). V lost 2 bases, J lost 8 bases, and 18 bases lay in between. The CDR3 extends over 15 amino acids. CDR1 is MDHEN and CDR2 is SYDVKM in the germline V gene. As DNA, the CDR3 is TGTGCCAGCAGTTTAAGGGGGACTGAGGGGGGAGGCTACACCTTC. It codes for CASSLRGTEGGGYTF.

This clone has only a few counts. This chain links TRBV7-9 with TRBJ2-2; 9 bases fit TRBD1. V gave up 6 bases and J gave up 7 bases; unmatched junction bases: 6. Germline CDR1 is SEHNR and CDR2 is FQNEAQ (reference sequence). This CDR3 has 14 amino acids. The CDR3 bases are TGTGCCAGCAGAGAACAGGGGGCCGGCGGGGAGCTGTTTTTT. It yields the protein CASREQGAGGELFF.

This clone was picked up one time. The rearrangement links TRBV27 to TRBJ2-1; 16 positions agree with TRBD2. The length of the CDR3 is 21 residues. Germline lookup yields CDR1 MNHEY and CDR2 SMNVEV (reference sequence). J gave up 2 bases and V 7 bases, and 17 bases lay outside the gene matches. Here the CDR3 reads CASKRREGTSGGAAPYNEQFF. CDR3 coding DNA: TGTGCCAGCAAAAGGCGAGAGGGGACTAGCGGGGGGGCCGCCCCCTACAATGAGCAGTTCTTC.

V and J are TRBV9 and TRBJ1-1; 7 nucleotides match TRBD1. Germline lookup yields CDR1 SGDLS and CDR2 YYNGEE. V lost 2 bases, J lost 8 bases, and 12 bases stayed unmatched. The CDR3 consists of 15 residues. CDR3 coding DNA: TGTGCCAGCAGCGTTCAGCAGGACGCCAGGGGGGAAGCTTTCTTT. Translation: CASSVQQDARGEAFF.

This clone was observed once. This chain uses TRBV18 with TRBJ2-2; weak D call: TRBD1 (5 bases). Germline assignment: CDR1 KGHSH and CDR2 LQKENI. Trimming shortened V by 4 bases and J by 6 bases, and 9 bases separated the two germline ends. CDR3 length: 13 amino acids. In DNA, the CDR3 is TGTGCCAGCTCACAAACAGGCGCCGGGGAGCTGTTTTTT. Translated: CASSQTGAGELFF.